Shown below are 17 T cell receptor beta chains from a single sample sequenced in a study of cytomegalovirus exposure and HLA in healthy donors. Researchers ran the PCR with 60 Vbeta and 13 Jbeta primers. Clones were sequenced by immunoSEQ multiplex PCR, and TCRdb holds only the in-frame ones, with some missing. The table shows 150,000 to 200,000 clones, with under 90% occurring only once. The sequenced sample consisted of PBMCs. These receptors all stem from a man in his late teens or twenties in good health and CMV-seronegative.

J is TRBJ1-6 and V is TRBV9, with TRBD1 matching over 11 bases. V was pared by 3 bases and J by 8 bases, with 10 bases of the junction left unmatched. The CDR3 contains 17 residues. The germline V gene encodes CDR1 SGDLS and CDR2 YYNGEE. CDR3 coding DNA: TGTGCCAGCAGCGCCCATTGGGACAGGGGGTATGATTCACCCCTCCACTTT. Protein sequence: CASSAHWDRGYDSPLHF.

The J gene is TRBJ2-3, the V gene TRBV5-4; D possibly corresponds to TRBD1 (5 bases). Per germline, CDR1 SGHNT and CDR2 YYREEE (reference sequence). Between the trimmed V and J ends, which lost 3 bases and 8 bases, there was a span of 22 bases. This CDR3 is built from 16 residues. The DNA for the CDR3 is TGTGCCAGCAGCTCCCGTACGGGCAGGGCCCAGGGTACGCAGTATTTT. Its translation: CASSSRTGRAQGTQYF.

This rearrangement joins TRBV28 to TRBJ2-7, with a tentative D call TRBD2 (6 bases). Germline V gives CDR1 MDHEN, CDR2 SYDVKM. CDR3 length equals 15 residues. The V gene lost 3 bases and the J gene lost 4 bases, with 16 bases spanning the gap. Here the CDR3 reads CASSLVGRRLYEQYF. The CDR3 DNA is TGTGCCAGCAGTTTGGTGGGGAGGAGACTGTACGAGCAGTACTTC.

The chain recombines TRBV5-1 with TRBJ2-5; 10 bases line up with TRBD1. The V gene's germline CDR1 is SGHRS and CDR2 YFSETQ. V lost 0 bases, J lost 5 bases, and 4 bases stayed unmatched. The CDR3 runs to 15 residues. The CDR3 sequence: CASSLGDRGWETQYF. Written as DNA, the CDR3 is TGCGCCAGCAGCTTGGGGGACAGGGGATGGGAGACCCAGTACTTC.

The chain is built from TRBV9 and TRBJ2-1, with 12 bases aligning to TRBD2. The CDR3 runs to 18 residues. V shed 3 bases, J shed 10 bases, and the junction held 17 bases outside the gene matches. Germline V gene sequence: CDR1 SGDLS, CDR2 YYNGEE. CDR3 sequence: CASSESTSGSPREEEQFF. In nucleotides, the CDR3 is TGTGCCAGCAGCGAATCGACTAGCGGGAGCCCCCGTGAAGAAGAGCAGTTCTTC.

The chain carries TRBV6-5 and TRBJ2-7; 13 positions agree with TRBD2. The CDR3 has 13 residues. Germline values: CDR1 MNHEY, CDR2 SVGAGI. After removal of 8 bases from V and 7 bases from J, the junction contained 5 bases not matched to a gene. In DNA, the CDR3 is TGTGCCAGCTCCCCGGGACTAGCGGGGGAGCAGTACTTC. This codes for CASSPGLAGEQYF.

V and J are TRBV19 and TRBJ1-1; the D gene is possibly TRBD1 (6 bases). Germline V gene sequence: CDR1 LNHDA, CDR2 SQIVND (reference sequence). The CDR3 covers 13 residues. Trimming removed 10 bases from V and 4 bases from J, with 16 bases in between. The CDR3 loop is CATSGALGTEAFF. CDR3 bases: TGTGCCACCTCAGGGGCCTTAGGCACTGAAGCTTTCTTT. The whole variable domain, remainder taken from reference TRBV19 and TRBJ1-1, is DGGITQSPKYLFRKEGQNVTLSCEQNLNHDAMYWYRQDPGQGLRLIYYSQIVNDFQKGDIAEGYSVSREKKESFPLTVTSAQKNPTAFYLCATSGALGTEAFFGQGTRLTVV.

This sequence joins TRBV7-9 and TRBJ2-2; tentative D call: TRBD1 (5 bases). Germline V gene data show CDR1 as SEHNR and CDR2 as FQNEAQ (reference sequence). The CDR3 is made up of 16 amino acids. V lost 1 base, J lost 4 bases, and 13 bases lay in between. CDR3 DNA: TGTGCCAGCAGCTTAGTGCCTGCAGGGTCCACCGGGGAGCTGTTTTTT. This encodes CASSLVPAGSTGELFF.

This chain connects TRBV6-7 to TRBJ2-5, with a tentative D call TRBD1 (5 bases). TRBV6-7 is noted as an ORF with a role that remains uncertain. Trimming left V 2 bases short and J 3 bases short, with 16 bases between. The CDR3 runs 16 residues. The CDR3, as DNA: TGTGCCAGCAGTTACGGTTCCAGGGAATGCGAAGAGACCCAGTACTTC. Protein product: CASSYGSRECEETQYF.

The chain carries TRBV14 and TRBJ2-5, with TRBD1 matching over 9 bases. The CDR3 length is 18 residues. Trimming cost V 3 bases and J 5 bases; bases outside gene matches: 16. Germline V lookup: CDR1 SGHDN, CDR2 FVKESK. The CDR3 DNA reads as TGTGCCAGCAGCCATGTACCATTCAGGACAGGGGTAGGGGAGACCCAGTACTTC. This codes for CASSHVPFRTGVGETQYF.

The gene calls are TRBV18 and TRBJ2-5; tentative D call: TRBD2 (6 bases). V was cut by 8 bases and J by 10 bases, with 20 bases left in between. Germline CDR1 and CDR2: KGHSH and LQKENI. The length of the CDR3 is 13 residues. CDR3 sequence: CASATGLQGNQYF. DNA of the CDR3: TGTGCCAGCGCCACGGGACTCCAAGGGAACCAGTACTTC.

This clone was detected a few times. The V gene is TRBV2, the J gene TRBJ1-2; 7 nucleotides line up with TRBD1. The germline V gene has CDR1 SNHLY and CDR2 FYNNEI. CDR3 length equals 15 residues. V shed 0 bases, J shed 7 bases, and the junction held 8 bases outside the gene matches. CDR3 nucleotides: TGTGCCAGCAGTGAAGCGCTTCAGGGGGTAGGTGGCTACACCTTC. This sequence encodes CASSEALQGVGGYTF.

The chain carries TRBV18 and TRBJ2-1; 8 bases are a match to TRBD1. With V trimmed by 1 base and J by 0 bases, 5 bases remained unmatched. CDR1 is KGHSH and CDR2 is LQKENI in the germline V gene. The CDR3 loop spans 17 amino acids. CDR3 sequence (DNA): TGTGCCAGCTCACCACGGACAGGGCTTACCTCCTACAATGAGCAGTTCTTC. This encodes CASSPRTGLTSYNEQFF.

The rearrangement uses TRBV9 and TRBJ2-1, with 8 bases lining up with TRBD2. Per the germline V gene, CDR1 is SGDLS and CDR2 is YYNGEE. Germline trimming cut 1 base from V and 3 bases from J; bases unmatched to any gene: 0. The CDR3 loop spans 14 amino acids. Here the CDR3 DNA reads TGTGCCAGCAGCGTAACTAGCGGCTACAATGAGCAGTTCTTC. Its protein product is CASSVTSGYNEQFF. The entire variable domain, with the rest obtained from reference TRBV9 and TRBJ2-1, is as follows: DSGVTQTPKHLITATGQRVTLRCSPRSGDLSVYWYQQSLDQGLQFLIQYYNGEERAKGNILERFSAQQFPDLHSELNLSSLELGDSALYFCASSVTSGYNEQFFGPGTRLTVL.

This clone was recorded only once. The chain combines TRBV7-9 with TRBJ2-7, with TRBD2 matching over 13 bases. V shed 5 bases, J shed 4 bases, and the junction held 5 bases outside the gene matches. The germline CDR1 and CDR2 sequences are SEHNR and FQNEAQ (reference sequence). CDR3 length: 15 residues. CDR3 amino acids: CASSDGTSGKYEQYF. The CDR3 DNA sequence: TGTGCCAGCAGCGACGGGACTAGCGGGAAGTACGAGCAGTACTTC.

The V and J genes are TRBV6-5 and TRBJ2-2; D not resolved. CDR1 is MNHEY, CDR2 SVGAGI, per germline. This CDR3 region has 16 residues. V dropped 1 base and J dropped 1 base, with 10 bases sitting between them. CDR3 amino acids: CASSYLSVLNTGELFF. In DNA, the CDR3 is TGTGCCAGCAGTTACTTAAGCGTCTTGAACACCGGGGAGCTGTTTTTT.

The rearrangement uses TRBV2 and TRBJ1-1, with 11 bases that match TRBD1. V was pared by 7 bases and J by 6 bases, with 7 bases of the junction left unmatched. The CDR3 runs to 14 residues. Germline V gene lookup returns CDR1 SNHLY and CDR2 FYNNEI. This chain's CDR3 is CASIRTGGASEAFF. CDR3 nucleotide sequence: TGTGCCAGCATCAGGACAGGGGGCGCGTCTGAAGCTTTCTTT.